The 25 T cell receptor beta chains below all came from one sample that was sequenced in a study of shared T cell receptors in the human thymus. Method: immunoSEQ multiplex PCR; TCRdb's copy keeps in-frame clones and lacks some. In the table there are roughly 550,000 clones, around 78% of which are singletons. In addition, the sample was reused for a study of human thymus T cells.

Sequencing was performed on thymocytes. These receptors originate from a boy under two years old with a congenital heart defect.

The rearrangement uses TRBV29-1 and TRBJ1-5; D remains ambiguous. Germline V gene lookup returns CDR1 SQVTM and CDR2 ANQGSEA. Deletions cut 2 bases from V and 5 bases from J, with 10 bases between. The CDR3 extends over 13 amino acids. Written as DNA, the CDR3 is TGCAGCGTTGAATTAGGGAGGGATCAGCCCCAGCATTTT. Its translation: CSVELGRDQPQHF.

This clone was recorded a few times. This chain joins TRBV5-4 and TRBJ2-1, with TRBD2 matching 12 bases. The trim removed 0 bases at V and 4 bases at J, leaving 8 bases unmatched. The CDR3 is 18 residues long. Germline V gene data show CDR1 as SGHNT and CDR2 as YYREEE (reference sequence). The CDR3 bases are TGTGCCAGCAGCTTGGCAGAGGCTAGCGGGAGGGTATACAATGAGCAGTTCTTC. As protein: CASSLAEASGRVYNEQFF.

This chain uses TRBV5-1 with TRBJ2-7, with 9 bases aligning to TRBD1. CDR1 is SGHRS and CDR2 is YFSETQ in the germline V gene. V was clipped by 0 bases and J by 6 bases; unmatched bases: 4. The length of the CDR3 is 14 residues. The CDR3 DNA reads TGCGCCAGCAGCTTGGACAGGGGGCCAATCGAGCAGTACTTC. Amino acids: CASSLDRGPIEQYF. Full variable domain (missing parts from reference TRBV5-1 and TRBJ2-7): KAGVTQTPRYLIKTRGQQVTLSCSPISGHRSVSWYQQTPGQGLQFLFEYFSETQRNKGNFPGRFSGRQFSNSRSEMNVSTLELGDSALYLCASSLDRGPIEQYFGPGTRLTVT.

This clone was counted only a few times. This CDR3 is CASSIEVGPGQGTNQPQHF. The CDR3 DNA reads as TGTGCCAGTAGTATAGAAGTTGGGCCAGGACAGGGGACGAATCAGCCCCAGCATTTT. This rearrangement joins TRBV19 to TRBJ1-5; 9 bases fit TRBD1. Germline assignment: CDR1 LNHDA and CDR2 SQIVND (reference sequence). The J segment lost 4 bases and the V segment lost 0 bases, leaving 13 bases of the junction unmatched. The CDR3 contains 19 residues.

The chain has TRBV7-3 and TRBJ2-1, with 7 bases lining up with TRBD2. CDR1 and CDR2 from the germline V gene are SGHTA and FQGTGA. This CDR3 region has 15 residues. J gave up 0 bases and V 1 base, and 0 bases lay outside the gene matches. The CDR3 region is CASSLSGSSYNEQFF. DNA of the CDR3: TGTGCCAGCAGCTTAAGCGGGAGCTCCTACAATGAGCAGTTCTTC.

This sequence joins TRBV6-6 and TRBJ1-3; the D gene is possibly TRBD1 (6 bases). With 10 bases removed from V and 1 base from J, the gap between germline ends came to 17 bases. Germline loops: CDR1 MNHNY, CDR2 SVGAGI (reference sequence). The CDR3 consists of 15 residues. In nucleotides, the CDR3 is TGTGCCACCTCCGACGGGGACATTTCTGGAAACACCATATATTTT. It translates to CATSDGDISGNTIYF.

This chain links TRBV4-3 with TRBJ2-6, with 8 bases that match TRBD1. The CDR3 has 19 amino acids. V lost 4 bases, J lost 7 bases, and 18 bases stayed unmatched. Germline V CDR1 and CDR2: LGHNA, YSLEER. CDR3 residues: CASSRGRSTGEAPANVLTF. The CDR3 DNA reads as TGCGCCAGCAGCCGGGGACGGTCGACAGGGGAGGCCCCCGCCAACGTCCTGACTTTC.

This clone appeared a single time. The V call is TRBV7-8, the J call TRBJ2-7, with 10 bases identical to TRBD2. V shed 0 bases and J 1 base; nucleotides not matched to a gene: 3. This CDR3 is built from 16 residues. Germline V CDR1 and CDR2: SGHVS, FQNEAQ. CDR3 sequence reads: CASSLAASGSSYEQYF. The CDR3 DNA reads as TGTGCCAGCAGCTTAGCGGCTAGCGGGAGTTCCTACGAGCAGTACTTC.

This clone was recorded only once. The chain combines TRBV4-3 with TRBJ2-1, with a tentative D call TRBD1 (6 bases). This CDR3 has 17 amino acids. Germline V lookup: CDR1 LGHNA, CDR2 YSLEER. Trimming removed 0 bases from V and 5 bases from J, with 17 bases in between. CDR3 sequence: CASSQDYPRQANNEQFF. The CDR3 coding sequence is TGCGCCAGCAGCCAAGATTACCCGAGACAGGCCAACAATGAGCAGTTCTTC.

The CDR3 DNA sequence: TGTGCCAGCAACCGCGAGCAGGGGGGAGAGACCCAGTACTTC. Its translation: CASNREQGGETQYF. This chain links TRBV6-4 with TRBJ2-5; a weak D match, TRBD1 (7 bases). Trimming cost V 7 bases and J 4 bases, with 16 bases left between them. The CDR3 has 14 residues. The germline gives CDR1 MRHNA, CDR2 SNTAGT.

This CDR3 is CASRTGGQGGTDTQYF. Here the CDR3 DNA reads TGTGCCAGCAGGACTGGGGGACAGGGAGGCACAGATACGCAGTATTTT. The gene calls are TRBV25-1 and TRBJ2-3; TRBD1 matches 9 bases. There are 16 residues in the CDR3. Germline CDR1 is MGHDK and CDR2 is SYGVNS. The V gene end was trimmed by 6 bases and the J gene end by 1 base; junction bases not matched to a gene: 8.

The V gene is TRBV20-1, the J gene TRBJ2-1; D unresolved. CDR3 length: 11 residues. Trimming cost V 6 bases and J 8 bases, with 11 bases left between them. The germline V gene encodes CDR1 DFQATT and CDR2 SNEGSKA (reference sequence). CDR3 amino acids: CSAPMRYEQFF. The DNA of the CDR3 is TGCAGTGCCCCCATGCGGTATGAGCAGTTCTTC.

This sequence joins TRBV30 and TRBJ2-3, with D maybe TRBD2 (5 bases). V gave up 0 bases and J gave up 6 bases, with 16 bases separating them. The germline V gene encodes CDR1 GTSNPN and CDR2 SVGIG (reference sequence). The CDR3 consists of 15 residues. Written as DNA, the CDR3 is TGTGCCTGGAGTGTAAGAGGGTCGGCAAGGGATACGCAGTATTTT. Translated: CAWSVRGSARDTQYF.

This rearrangement joins TRBV7-2 to TRBJ2-2; 8 bases are shared with TRBD1. Germline V gives CDR1 SGHTA, CDR2 FQGNSA. V dropped 6 bases and J dropped 2; count of bases not matched to a gene: 8. The CDR3 runs to 16 residues. The CDR3 loop is CASSTGTGLNTGELFF. In DNA, the CDR3 is TGTGCCAGCAGTACCGGGACAGGCCTAAACACCGGGGAGCTGTTTTTT. The full variable domain, its missing parts supplied by reference TRBV7-2 and TRBJ2-2, is GAGVSQSPSNKVTEKGKDVELRCDPISGHTALYWYRQSLGQGLEFLIYFQGNSAPDKSGLPSDRFSAERTGGSVSTLTIQRTQQEDSAVYLCASSTGTGLNTGELFFGEGSRLTVL.

This chain uses TRBV7-9 with TRBJ2-2, with 8 bases fitting TRBD1. The CDR3 is 16 amino acids. The germline CDR1 and CDR2 sequences are SEHNR and FQNEAQ (reference sequence). The junction had 8 bases not matched to a gene; V was cut back by 1 base and J by 7 bases. CDR3 sequence (DNA): TGTGCCAGCAGCTTAGAGATCAGGGGGCGAGGCGGGGAGCTGTTTTTT. Protein: CASSLEIRGRGGELFF.

This rearrangement joins TRBV6-5 to TRBJ2-7; D might be TRBD1 (5 bases). The germline gives CDR1 MNHEY, CDR2 SVGAGI. The germline V and J ends were trimmed by 6 bases and 3 bases, with 12 bases remaining between them. This CDR3 comprises 13 residues. CDR3 nucleotide sequence: TGTGCCAGCAGCCAGGACAACTTCTACGAGCAGTACTTC. This translates into CASSQDNFYEQYF.

The V gene is TRBV29-1, the J gene TRBJ2-7, with TRBD2 matching over 7 bases. J lost 1 base, V lost 0 bases, and 6 bases had no gene match. Germline assignment: CDR1 SQVTM and CDR2 ANQGSEA. This CDR3 contains 15 residues. The CDR3 DNA reads TGCAGCGTTGAAGATGAGGGACTACCTTCCTACGAGCAGTACTTC. Amino acid sequence: CSVEDEGLPSYEQYF.

This clone was seen a handful of times. J is TRBJ2-5 and V is TRBV7-8; perhaps TRBD1 as D (6 bases). Per the germline V gene, CDR1 is SGHVS and CDR2 is FQNEAQ. V was pared by 5 bases and J by 5 bases, with 18 bases between. The CDR3 runs to 15 residues. This CDR3 reads CASSPGFWGQETQYF. For the CDR3, the DNA is TGTGCCAGCAGCCCCGGGTTCTGGGGGCAGGAGACCCAGTACTTC.

V is TRBV9 and J is TRBJ2-7; 9 nucleotides line up with TRBD2. Unmatched junction bases numbered 6, after V lost 0 bases and J lost 2 bases. The germline CDR1 and CDR2 sequences are SGDLS and YYNGEE. The CDR3 loop spans 16 amino acids. The CDR3 nucleotides read TGTGCCAGCAGCGTAGAGGCTAGCGGGGCTACCTACGAGCAGTACTTC. Protein: CASSVEASGATYEQYF.

This chain joins TRBV25-1 and TRBJ2-7; no definite D call. Trimming stripped 0 bases from V and 0 bases from J, with 12 bases between. This CDR3 has 16 amino acids. Per germline, CDR1 MGHDK and CDR2 SYGVNS. In DNA, the CDR3 is TGTGCCAGCAGTGAATATACCAGAAAAGACTCCTACGAGCAGTACTTC. Translated, it gives CASSEYTRKDSYEQYF.

The V call is TRBV11-1, the J call TRBJ2-1; D call uncertain. Germline CDR1 is SGHAT and CDR2 is FQDESV (reference sequence). This CDR3 contains 12 residues. The ends were cut back, 5 bases at V and 7 bases at J, with 9 bases in the middle. This chain's CDR3 is CASSPIRNEQFF. The DNA for the CDR3 is TGTGCCAGCAGCCCGATACGGAATGAGCAGTTCTTC.

The chain couples TRBV5-4 to TRBJ1-2; D is perhaps TRBD1 (5 bases). Germline CDR1 is SGHNT and CDR2 is YYREEE (reference sequence). The length of the CDR3 is 16 residues. Trimming stripped 1 base from V and 8 bases from J, with 21 bases between. CDR3 amino acids: CASSLNGLFPRGGYTF. DNA for the CDR3: TGTGCCAGCAGCTTGAATGGACTATTCCCTAGGGGAGGCTACACCTTC.

The V gene is TRBV4-1, the J gene TRBJ2-7; 10 nucleotides line up with TRBD1. This CDR3 is built from 15 residues. CDR1 and CDR2 from the germline V gene are MGHRA and YSYEKL. The junction had 5 bases not matched to a gene; V was cut back by 4 bases and J by 2 bases. The CDR3 DNA reads TGCGCCAGCAGCCCGCCGGGACAGGGGACCTACGAGCAGTACTTC. This codes for CASSPPGQGTYEQYF.

This clone was seen a few times. The chain links TRBV4-3 to TRBJ2-3, with TRBD1 as a possible D gene (7 bases). With 0 bases removed from V and 1 base from J, the gap between germline ends came to 20 bases. CDR1 is LGHNA, CDR2 YSLEER, per germline. This CDR3 has 19 amino acids. This chain's CDR3 is CASSQDRLPLRGGTDTQYF. CDR3 nucleotides: TGCGCCAGCAGCCAAGATCGTCTACCCCTCAGGGGGGGCACAGATACGCAGTATTTT.

The chain recombines TRBV30 with TRBJ1-3, with 7 bases matching TRBD1. This CDR3 is built from 13 residues. Germline CDR1 reads GTSNPN; CDR2 reads SVGIG (reference sequence). Trimming cost V 5 bases and J 3 bases; bases outside gene matches: 4. The CDR3 region is CAWGDRDGNTIYF. DNA of the CDR3: TGTGCCTGGGGCGACAGGGATGGAAACACCATATATTTT.